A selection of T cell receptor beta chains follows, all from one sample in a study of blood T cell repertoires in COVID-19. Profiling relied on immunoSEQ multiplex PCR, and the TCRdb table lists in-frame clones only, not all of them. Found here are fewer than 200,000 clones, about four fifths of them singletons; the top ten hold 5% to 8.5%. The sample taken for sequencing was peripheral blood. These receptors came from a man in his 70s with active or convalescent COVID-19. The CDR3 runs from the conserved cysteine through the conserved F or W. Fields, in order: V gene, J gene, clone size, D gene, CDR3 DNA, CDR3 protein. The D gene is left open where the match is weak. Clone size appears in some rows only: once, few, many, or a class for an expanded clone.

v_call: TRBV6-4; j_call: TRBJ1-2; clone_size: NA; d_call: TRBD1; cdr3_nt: TGTGCCAGCAGTATTGGACAGGGTTCGTATGGCTACACCTTC; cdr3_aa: CASSIGQGSYGYTF
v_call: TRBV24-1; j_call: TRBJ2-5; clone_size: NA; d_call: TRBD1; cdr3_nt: TGTGCCACCAGTGATCGGGACAGGGGTGAGACCCAGTACTTC; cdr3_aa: CATSDRDRGETQYF
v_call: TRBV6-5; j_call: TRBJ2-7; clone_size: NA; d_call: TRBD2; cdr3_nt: TGTGCCAGCAGTTATGGCGGGGGGGCTTACGAGCAGTACTTC; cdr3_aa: CASSYGGGAYEQYF
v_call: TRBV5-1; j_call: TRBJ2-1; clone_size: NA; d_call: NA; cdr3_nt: TGCGCCAGCAGCCTTTCCTCTACTTCTGTAGAGCAGTTCTTC; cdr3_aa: CASSLSSTSVEQFF
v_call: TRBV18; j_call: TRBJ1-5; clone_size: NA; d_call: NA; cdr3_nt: TGTGCCAGCTCTCAGAGCCGGGATTTCATCAATCAGCCCCAGCATTTT; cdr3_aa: CASSQSRDFINQPQHF
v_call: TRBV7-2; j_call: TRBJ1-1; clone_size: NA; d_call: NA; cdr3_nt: TGTGCCAGCATCCGGGCGGAGGGGCACACTGAAGCTTTCTTT; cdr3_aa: CASIRAEGHTEAFF
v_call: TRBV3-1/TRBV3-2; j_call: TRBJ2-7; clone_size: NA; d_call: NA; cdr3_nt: TGTGCCAGCAGCCAATCTACAGGGATCTACGAGCAGTACTTC; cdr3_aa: CASSQSTGIYEQYF
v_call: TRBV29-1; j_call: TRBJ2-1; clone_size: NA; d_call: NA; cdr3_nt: TGCAGCGTCCGCGACTACAATGAGCAGTTCTTC; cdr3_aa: CSVRDYNEQFF
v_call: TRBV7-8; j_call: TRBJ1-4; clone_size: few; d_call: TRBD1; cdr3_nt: TGTGCCAGCAGCCTCTCCTACAGGGGAGTGAATGAAAAACTGTTTTTT; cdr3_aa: CASSLSYRGVNEKLFF
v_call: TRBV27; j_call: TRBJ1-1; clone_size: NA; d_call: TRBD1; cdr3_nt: TGTGCCAGCAGTTTAGCCCCCGGGACAGGGGATGTTGAAGCTTTCTTT; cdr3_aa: CASSLAPGTGDVEAFF
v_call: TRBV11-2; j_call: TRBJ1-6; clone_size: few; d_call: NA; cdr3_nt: TGTGCCAGCAGCATAGAGGGGGGTTCACCCCTCCACTTT; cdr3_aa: CASSIEGGSPLHF
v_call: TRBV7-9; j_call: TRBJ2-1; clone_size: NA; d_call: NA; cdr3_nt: TGTGCCAGCAGCTTAGTGGGCAACTCCTACAATGAGCAGTTCTTC; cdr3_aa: CASSLVGNSYNEQFF
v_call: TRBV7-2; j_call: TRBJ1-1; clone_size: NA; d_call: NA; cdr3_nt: TGTGCCAGCAGCAAAGGCGGGGTGAACACTGAAGCTTTCTTT; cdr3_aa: CASSKGGVNTEAFF